These 9 T cell receptor beta chains share one sample of origin, sequenced in a study of early T cells in non-severe SARS-CoV-2 infection. TCRdb processed the 5' RACE reads anew with MiXCR; each CDR3 protein has one entry. This sample has roughly 35,000 distinct CDR3 sequences, with 5.8% found just once. The material sequenced was whole blood. The receptors originated from an adult who was a healthcare worker with PCR-confirmed SARS-CoV-2 infection or an uninfected control (not recorded which).

The sample holds a few counts of this clonotype. The gene calls are TRBV6-2 or TRBV6-3 and TRBJ1-1; 12 nucleotides line up with TRBD1. The germline CDR1 and CDR2 sequences are MNHEY and SVGEGT. Unmatched junction bases numbered 6, after V lost 2 bases and J lost 5 bases. The CDR3 spans 16 residues. CDR3 loop: CASSYDGTGGRTEAFF. CDR3 nucleotide sequence: TGTGCCAGCAGTTACGACGGGACAGGGGGCCGGACTGAAGCTTTCTTT.

This clonotype was counted at least ten times. This chain uses TRBV6-6 with TRBJ2-7, with 16 positions matching TRBD2. The CDR3 runs to 18 residues. V shed 5 bases and J 2 bases; nucleotides not matched to a gene: 9. CDR1 is MNHNY, CDR2 SVGAGI, per germline (reference sequence). CDR3 sequence reads: CASSPTPGLAGGTYEQYF. Written as DNA, the CDR3 is TGTGCCAGCAGTCCAACGCCGGGACTAGCGGGAGGGACCTACGAGCAGTACTTC.

This clonotype showed up many times. Written as DNA, the CDR3 is TGCAGTGCTCTGGACAGCAATAATGAAAAACTGTTTTTT. Translated, it gives CSALDSNNEKLFF. The rearrangement joins TRBV20-1 to TRBJ1-4, with D tentatively TRBD1 (6 bases). Germline CDR1 is DFQATT and CDR2 is SNEGSKA (reference sequence). V lost 5 bases and J 4 bases, leaving 11 bases between the germline ends. The CDR3 is 13 residues long.

This clonotype was recorded at least ten times. The chain couples TRBV18 to TRBJ1-1; 7 bases map to TRBD1. Per the germline V gene, CDR1 is KGHSH and CDR2 is LQKENI. The J segment lost 5 bases and the V segment lost 5 bases, leaving 8 bases of the junction unmatched. The CDR3 has 14 residues. The CDR3, as DNA: TGTGCCAGCTCAACCAAACAGGGGTCTACTGAAGCTTTCTTT. Its translation: CASSTKQGSTEAFF. The entire variable domain, with the rest obtained from reference TRBV18 and TRBJ1-1, is as follows: NAGVMQNPRHLVRRRGQEARLRCSPMKGHSHVYWYRQLPEEGLKFMVYLQKENIIDESGMPKERFSAEFPKEGPSILRIQQVVRGDSAAYFCASSTKQGSTEAFFGQGTRLTVV.

A few counts support this clonotype. The gene calls are TRBV30 and TRBJ1-1, with 8 bases that match TRBD1. Germline-derived CDR1 and CDR2 are GTSNPN and SVGIG (reference sequence). The CDR3 is 13 amino acids. V trimming: 4 bases; J trimming: 4 bases; junction bases outside the gene matches: 5. DNA of the CDR3: TGTGCCTGGAAACATACAGGGGGCACTGAAGCTTTCTTT. Translation gives CAWKHTGGTEAFF. The full variable domain, in which reference TRBV30 and TRBJ1-1 provide the parts outside the CDR3, is SQTIHQWPATLVQPVGSPLSLECTVEGTSNPNLYWYRQAAGRGLQLLFYSVGIGQISSEVPQNLSASRPQDRQFILSSKKLLLSDSGFYLCAWKHTGGTEAFFGQGTRLTVV.

This clonotype was seen repeatedly, ten times or more. The chain is built from TRBV28 and TRBJ2-1; TRBD2 matches 7 bases. V lost 5 bases, J lost 5 bases, and 12 bases stayed unmatched. The length of the CDR3 is 16 residues. Germline assignment: CDR1 MDHEN and CDR2 SYDVKM. The CDR3 here is CASSNPRAGLHNEQFF. The CDR3 DNA reads as TGTGCCAGCAGTAACCCTAGAGCGGGACTCCACAATGAGCAGTTCTTC.

CDR3 region: CSAEGARFSPYEQYF. CDR3 DNA: TGCAGTGCTGAGGGGGCCAGATTTTCGCCTTACGAGCAGTACTTC. V usage is TRBV20-1 and J usage is TRBJ2-7, with 7 bases fitting TRBD1. Losses at the gene ends were 5 bases for V and 4 bases for J; bases not matched to a gene: 14. Germline V gene lookup returns CDR1 DFQATT and CDR2 SNEGSKA (reference sequence). The CDR3 sequence is 15 residues long.

This clonotype occurred many times. In DNA form, the CDR3 reads TGTGCCAGCATACAAGCGGGAGAGCGGAAGACCCAGTACTTC. Its translation: CASIQAGERKTQYF. This chain joins TRBV28 and TRBJ2-5; 8 nucleotides align to TRBD2. There are 14 residues in the CDR3. Losses at the gene ends were 7 bases for V and 6 bases for J; bases not matched to a gene: 10. Germline V lookup: CDR1 MDHEN, CDR2 SYDVKM.

This clonotype was found once. This chain uses TRBV20-1 with TRBJ2-3, with a weak D call TRBD2 (6 bases). The CDR3 runs to 15 residues. Looked up from germline, CDR1 is DFQATT and CDR2 is SNEGSKA (reference sequence). V lost 3 bases and J lost 3, with 16 bases in between. As DNA, the CDR3 is TGCAGTGCTAGTGAGCGGAGGGGCCAAACAGATACGCAGTATTTT. It specifies CSASERRGQTDTQYF.